The clone carrying this T cell receptor (beta chain) was detected only a few times. The data belong to a study of T cells in Graves' hyperthyroidism and ophthalmopathy. RNA transcripts provided the source from which TCR beta CDR3 regions were amplified. In the first-round RT-PCR of the TCR CDR3, the HTBI primer set was used. MiXCR was run by TCRdb on the multiplex PCR reads, yielding one entry per CDR3 protein. The table records around 300,000 distinct CDR3 sequences, around 13% of them present only once. The V segment lost 4 bases and the J segment 8 bases; nucleotides outside the gene matches: 15. The CDR3 covers 17 residues. Germline loops: CDR1 SGHKS, CDR2 YYEKEE (reference sequence).

This clonotype was sampled from a woman in her 30s with Graves' hyperthyroidism. The V gene is TRBV5-5, the J gene TRBJ2-1, with 10 bases lining up with TRBD2. Input material: blood. CDR3 sequence (DNA): TGTGCCAGCAGCAGTCGGGCCCTAGCGGGAGCCGGTGATGAGCAGTTCTTC. This encodes CASSSRALAGAGDEQFF.